A single sample gave rise to the 20 T cell receptor beta chains below, sequenced in a study of T cell repertoires in cytomegalovirus infection. TCRdb reprocessed the reads via MiXCR and lists one record per CDR3 protein. The sample contains about 830,000 distinct CDR3 sequences, approximately 32% of which appear only once. For these receptors, no antigen is known. The input for sequencing was cultured CD8+ T cells from PBMCs, taken from culture after CMV antigen stimulation. These receptors originate from a human donor in good health (CMV status not recorded). Some clones in this sample may be carry-over from other donors' samples.

This clonotype was found many times. The germline gene is not matched at one end of the junction; a read error may be the cause. The genes are TRBV4-1 and TRBJ1-5; D is ambiguous. CDR3 length: 13 amino acids. The V gene's germline CDR1 is MGHRA and CDR2 YSYEKL. CDR3 sequence: CASSQDSNQPQHF. The DNA for the CDR3 is TGTGCCAGCAGCCAAGATAGCAATCAGCCCCAGCATTTT.

This clonotype was observed many times. The chain employs TRBV12-3 or TRBV12-4 and TRBJ2-1, with 9 nucleotides matching TRBD2. V trimming: 7 bases; J trimming: 9 bases; junction bases outside the gene matches: 10. There are 14 residues in the CDR3. In DNA form, the CDR3 reads TGTGCCAGCACCCTGGGACTAGCATCGGGTGAGCAGTTCTTC. As protein: CASTLGLASGEQFF.

This clonotype was seen more than once but under ten times. The chain employs TRBV6-2 or TRBV6-3 and TRBJ2-2; maybe TRBD1 (5 bases). The CDR3 has 13 residues. V was shortened by 8 bases and J by 4 bases, with 11 bases between the two germline ends. Germline lookup yields CDR1 MNHEY and CDR2 SVGEGT. In DNA form, the CDR3 reads TGTGCCAGCCTAACAGGATTCACCGGGGAGCTGTTTTTT. Protein: CASLTGFTGELFF.

Written as DNA, the CDR3 is TGTGCCAGCAGCCAAGGATACAAGGGCAGCTCCTACGAGCAGTACGTC. Protein sequence: CASSQGYKGSSYEQYV. The chain joins TRBV3-1 to TRBJ2-7; D gene unclear. The CDR3 is made up of 16 amino acids. The V end lost 1 base, the J end lost 0 bases, and 13 bases lay between the germline ends. The V gene's germline CDR1 is LGHDT and CDR2 YNNKEL (reference sequence).

Of note for this clonotype: A much larger clonotype is one base distant, so this may be a read error. The chain employs TRBV7-2 and TRBJ2-1, with TRBD2 matching 10 bases. CDR3 size: 17 residues. Germline CDR1 is SGHTA and CDR2 is FQGNSA. The CDR3 region has the DNA TGTGCCATCAGCTTAGCGATGGGGACTAGCGTACCTAATGAGCAGTTCTTC. It codes for CAISLAMGTSVPNEQFF.

This clonotype came up many times. The chain carries TRBV7-9 and TRBJ1-1; D is unresolved. Germline CDR1 SEHNR, CDR2 FQNEAQ (reference sequence). Trimming took off 2 bases at V and 5 bases at J, with 12 bases between the two ends. This CDR3 has 14 residues. The CDR3 here is CASSLMGRATEAFF. The CDR3 nucleotides read TGTGCCAGCAGCTTAATGGGGAGGGCTACTGAAGCTTTCTTT.

The V call is TRBV27, the J call TRBJ2-7; 7 nucleotides agree with TRBD1. Trimming cost V 6 bases and J 5 bases; bases outside gene matches: 10. This CDR3 spans 14 amino acids. CDR1 MNHEY and CDR2 SMNVEV come from the germline V gene (reference sequence). The CDR3 DNA sequence: TGTGCCAGCAGCGTAAAGGGGGCGCGGAACGAGCAGTACTTC. The encoded protein is CASSVKGARNEQYF.

The V gene is TRBV28, the J gene TRBJ2-5; perhaps TRBD2 as D (6 bases). The CDR3 totals 12 residues. Trimming removed 5 bases at V and 7 bases at J, with 11 bases between. Germline V gives CDR1 MDHEN, CDR2 SYDVKM. In DNA form, the CDR3 reads TGTGCCAGCAGTCCTAGCGAAGGGACCCAGTACTTC. Translation gives CASSPSEGTQYF.

Turning to this clonotype: A junction boundary mismatches the germline segment, possibly from a read error. The CDR3 nucleotides read TGTGCCAACAGCTACGCCGGGAACTATGGCTACACCTTC. Translating it yields CANSYAGNYGYTF. J is TRBJ1-2 and V is TRBV7-8; D remains unclear. CDR1 is SGHVS, CDR2 FQNEAQ, per germline. The CDR3 is 13 residues long.

The CDR3 spells CASSSPQGQNTGELFF. CDR3 nucleotide sequence: TGCGCCAGCAGTTCCCCCCAGGGTCAGAACACCGGGGAGCTGTTTTTT. The J gene is TRBJ2-2, the V gene TRBV23-1, with D perhaps TRBD1 (5 bases). TRBV23-1 is identified as an open reading frame with a role that is uncertain. CDR3 length equals 16 residues. Between the trimmed V and J ends, which lost 5 bases and 1 base, there was a span of 14 bases.

To note about this clonotype: The junction differs from germline at one of its ends, possibly a read error. V usage is TRBV29-1 and J usage is TRBJ1-1; TRBD1 aligns across 9 bases. There are 11 residues in the CDR3. Looked up from germline, CDR1 is SQVTM and CDR2 is ANQGSEA. The CDR3 region has the DNA TGCAGCGTCTCGGACAGGGGAAGGGGGGTCTTT. Its translation: CSVSDRGRGVF.

This clonotype was seen once. The J gene is TRBJ1-1, the V gene TRBV4-1; D call uncertain. The germline V and J ends were trimmed by 0 bases and 10 bases, with 9 bases remaining between them. The germline CDR1 and CDR2 sequences are MGHRA and YSYEKL. The CDR3 length is 12 residues. CDR3 nucleotide sequence: TGCGCCAGCAGCCAAGATCTGACCAGAGCTTTCTTT. Translating gives CASSQDLTRAFF.

In its sample, this clonotype was seen once. The gene calls are TRBV27 and TRBJ1-4, with D possibly matching TRBD1 (5 bases). The CDR3 loop spans 17 amino acids. CDR1 is MNHEY and CDR2 is SMNVEV in the germline V gene (reference sequence). V lost 5 bases and J lost 1, with 17 bases in between. This CDR3 reads CASSPSGGGITNEKLFF. The CDR3 nucleotides read TGTGCCAGCAGTCCCTCGGGGGGAGGGATAACTAATGAAAAACTGTTTTTT.

As to this clonotype: A junction boundary mismatches the germline segment, possibly from a read error. The V gene is TRBV15, the J gene TRBJ1-4; no firm D call. This CDR3 has 16 amino acids. The germline gives CDR1 LNHNV, CDR2 YYDKDF (reference sequence). CDR3 DNA: TGTGTCACCAGCATAGCCCCGAGTGCAACTAATGAAAAACTGTTTTTT. It encodes CVTSIAPSATNEKLFF.

This clonotype was seen a handful of times. The CDR3 sequence is CASSLASEQFF. CDR3 DNA: TGCGCCAGCAGCCTAGCCAGTGAGCAGTTCTTC. The chain couples TRBV4-1 to TRBJ2-1; D is ambiguous. The germline V gene has CDR1 MGHRA and CDR2 YSYEKL. The CDR3 is made up of 11 amino acids. V lost 4 bases and J 9 bases, leaving 7 bases between the germline ends.

For this clonotype: An end of the junction does not agree with germline; a read error may underlie this. The chain employs TRBV7-9 and TRBJ2-7; D remains ambiguous. CDR1 and CDR2 from the germline V gene are SEHNR and FQNEAQ (reference sequence). The CDR3 has 12 residues. The CDR3 DNA reads as TGTACCAGCAGCTCAGGATCCTACGAGCAGTACTTC. Translation gives CTSSSGSYEQYF.

The J gene is TRBJ2-7, the V gene TRBV10-3; unclear D gene. Trimming removed 7 bases from V and 3 bases from J, with 13 bases in between. This CDR3 comprises 13 residues. Germline V gene sequence: CDR1 ENHRY, CDR2 SYGVKD. CDR3 nucleotides: TGTGCCATCACCCCCGAACCGGACTACGAGCAGTACTTC. This translates into CAITPEPDYEQYF.

This clonotype was seen many times. The chain's CDR3 is CASSTTGFDTGELFF. The DNA of the CDR3 is TGTGCCAGCAGCACCACAGGGTTTGACACCGGGGAGCTGTTTTTT. The chain uses TRBV7-8 and TRBJ2-2, with D possibly being TRBD1 (6 bases). The CDR3 has 15 amino acids. V was clipped by 5 bases and J by 3 bases, with 13 bases between them. The V gene's germline CDR1 is SGHVS and CDR2 FQNEAQ.

The V call is TRBV6-5, the J call TRBJ1-6; no clear D gene. The V end was cut by 4 bases, the J end by 0 bases, with 7 bases between. CDR1 MNHEY and CDR2 SVGAGI come from the germline V gene. This CDR3 is 15 amino acids long. CDR3 in amino acids: CASSSESSYNSPLHF. CDR3 in DNA: TGTGCCAGCAGTTCGGAGAGCTCCTATAATTCACCCCTCCACTTT.

The V call is TRBV4-3, the J call TRBJ2-1; D is unresolved. The V and J ends lost 1 base and 3 bases respectively, with 13 bases between them. The germline V gene has CDR1 LGHNA and CDR2 YSLEER. The CDR3 has 16 residues. CDR3 in DNA: TGCGCCAGCAGCCAAGTGGGCCAGTTCGGCTACAATGAGCAGTTCTTC. Protein: CASSQVGQFGYNEQFF.